This TCR beta chain is from a study of cytomegalovirus exposure and HLA in healthy donors. Concerning this clone itself: The antigen is not known.

Study-wide results and caveats: In an earlier analysis, about 87% or about 30%: the productive usage of most TCR beta V segments.

Primers: 60 Vbeta forward and 13 Jbeta reverse. The data were produced by immunoSEQ multiplex PCR, yet TCRdb's version contains in-frame clones alone and is incomplete. The table lists 130,000 to 150,000 clones, about 84% of them singletons. This CDR3 spans 14 amino acids. V lost 5 bases to trimming and J lost 7 bases, with 18 bases between them. In germline, CDR1 is SGHRS, CDR2 YFSETQ. The genes are TRBV5-1 and TRBJ1-2; TRBD1 is a possible D gene (5 bases). This sequence was found in a woman aged 18-29 years in good health and CMV-seropositive. Sequencing was performed on PBMCs. The CDR3 DNA reads as TGCGCCAGCAGTAGAGGGGAGGGAGTGAGTGGCTACACCTTC. It encodes CASSRGEGVSGYTF.